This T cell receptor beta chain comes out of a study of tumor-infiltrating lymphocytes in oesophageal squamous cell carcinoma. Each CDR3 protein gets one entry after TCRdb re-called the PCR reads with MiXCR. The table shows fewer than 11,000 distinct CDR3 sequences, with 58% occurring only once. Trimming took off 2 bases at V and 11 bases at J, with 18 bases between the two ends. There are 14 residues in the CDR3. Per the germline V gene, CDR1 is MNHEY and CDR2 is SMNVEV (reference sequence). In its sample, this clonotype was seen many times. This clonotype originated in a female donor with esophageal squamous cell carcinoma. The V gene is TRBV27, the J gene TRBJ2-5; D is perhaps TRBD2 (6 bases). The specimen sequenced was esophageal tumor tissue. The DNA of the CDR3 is TGTGCCAGCAGTTTAGGTTCCTCACCGGGAGAGCAGTACTTC. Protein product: CASSLGSSPGEQYF.